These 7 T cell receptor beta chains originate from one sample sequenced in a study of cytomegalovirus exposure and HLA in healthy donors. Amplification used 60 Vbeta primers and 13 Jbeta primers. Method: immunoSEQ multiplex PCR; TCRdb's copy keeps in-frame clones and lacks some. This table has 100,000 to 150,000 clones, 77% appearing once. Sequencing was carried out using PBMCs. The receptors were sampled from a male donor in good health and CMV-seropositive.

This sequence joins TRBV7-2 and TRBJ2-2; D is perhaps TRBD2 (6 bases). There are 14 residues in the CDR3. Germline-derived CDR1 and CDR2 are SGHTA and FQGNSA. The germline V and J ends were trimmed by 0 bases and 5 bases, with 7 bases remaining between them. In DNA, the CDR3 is TGTGCCAGCAGCTTAGCGGAGGGGACCGGGGAGCTGTTTTTT. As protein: CASSLAEGTGELFF.

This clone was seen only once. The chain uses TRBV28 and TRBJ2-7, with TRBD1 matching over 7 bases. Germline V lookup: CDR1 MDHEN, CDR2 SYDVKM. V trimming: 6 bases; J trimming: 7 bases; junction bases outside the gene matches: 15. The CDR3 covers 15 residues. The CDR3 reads CASSLPTRDRYEQYF. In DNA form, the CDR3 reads TGTGCCAGCAGCCTACCCACCCGGGACAGATATGAGCAGTACTTC. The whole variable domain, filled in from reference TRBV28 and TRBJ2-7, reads DVKVTQSSRYLVKRTGEKVFLECVQDMDHENMFWYRQDPGLGLRLIYFSYDVKMKEKGDIPEGYSVSREKKERFSLILESASTNQTSMYLCASSLPTRDRYEQYFGPGTRLTVT.

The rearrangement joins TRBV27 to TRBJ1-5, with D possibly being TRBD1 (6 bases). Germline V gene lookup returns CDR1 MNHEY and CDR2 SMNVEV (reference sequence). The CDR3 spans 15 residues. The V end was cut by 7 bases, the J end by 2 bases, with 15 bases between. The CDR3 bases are TGTGCCAGCAATTCGGGGGGGCTGGGCAATCAGCCCCAGCATTTT. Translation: CASNSGGLGNQPQHF.

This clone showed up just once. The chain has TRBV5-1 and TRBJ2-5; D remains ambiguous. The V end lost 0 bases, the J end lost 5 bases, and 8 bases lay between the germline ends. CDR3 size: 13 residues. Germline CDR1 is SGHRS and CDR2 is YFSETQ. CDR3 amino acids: CASSLGPGETQYF. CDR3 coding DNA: TGCGCCAGCAGCTTGGGTCCCGGGGAGACCCAGTACTTC. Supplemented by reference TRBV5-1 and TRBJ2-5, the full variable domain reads KAGVTQTPRYLIKTRGQQVTLSCSPISGHRSVSWYQQTPGQGLQFLFEYFSETQRNKGNFPGRFSGRQFSNSRSEMNVSTLELGDSALYLCASSLGPGETQYFGPGTRLLVL.

CDR3 amino acids: CASSSGLYNEQFF. DNA of the CDR3: TGTGCCAGCAGCTCGGGACTATACAATGAGCAGTTCTTC. The J gene is TRBJ2-1, the V gene TRBV7-6, with TRBD2 matching 7 bases. Germline V lookup: CDR1 SGHVS, CDR2 FNYEAQ. Trimming took 4 bases from V and 4 from J; bases not matched to a gene: 1. The CDR3 runs to 13 residues.

The CDR3 is CASSRGAGGLYNEQFF. DNA of the CDR3: TGTGCCAGCAGCCGGGGGGCCGGGGGGCTCTACAATGAGCAGTTCTTC. The chain employs TRBV7-2 and TRBJ2-1; TRBD2 might be the D (7 bases). CDR3 length equals 16 residues. V was cut by 5 bases and J by 3 bases, with 17 bases left in between. Germline CDR1 reads SGHTA; CDR2 reads FQGNSA.

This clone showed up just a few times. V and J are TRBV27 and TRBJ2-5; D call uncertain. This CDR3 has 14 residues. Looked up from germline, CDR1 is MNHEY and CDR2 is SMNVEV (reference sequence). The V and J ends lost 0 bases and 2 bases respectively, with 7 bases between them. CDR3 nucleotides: TGTGCCAGCAGTTTATCGGGCTCGCAAGAGACCCAGTACTTC. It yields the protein CASSLSGSQETQYF.